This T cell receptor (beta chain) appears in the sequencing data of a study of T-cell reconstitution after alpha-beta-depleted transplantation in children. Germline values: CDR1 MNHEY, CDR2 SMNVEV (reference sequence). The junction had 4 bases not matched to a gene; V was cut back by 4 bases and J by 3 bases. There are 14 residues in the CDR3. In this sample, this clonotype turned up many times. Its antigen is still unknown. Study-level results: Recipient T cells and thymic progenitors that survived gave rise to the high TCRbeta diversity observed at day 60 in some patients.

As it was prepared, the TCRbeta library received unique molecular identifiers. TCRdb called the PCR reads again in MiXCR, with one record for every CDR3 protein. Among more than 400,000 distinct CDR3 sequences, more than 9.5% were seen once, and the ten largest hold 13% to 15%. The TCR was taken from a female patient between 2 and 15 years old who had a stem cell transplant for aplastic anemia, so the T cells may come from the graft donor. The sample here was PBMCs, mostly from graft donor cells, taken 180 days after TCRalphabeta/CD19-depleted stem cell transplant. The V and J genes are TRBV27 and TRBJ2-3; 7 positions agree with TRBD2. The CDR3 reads CASSSRESTDTQYF. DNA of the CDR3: TGTGCCAGCAGTTCGCGGGAGTCAACAGATACGCAGTATTTT.